Included here is one T cell receptor beta chain sequence, with context. The data were obtained in a study of cytomegalovirus exposure and HLA in healthy donors. PCR was performed using 60 Vbeta and 13 Jbeta primers. TCRdb's table, derived via immunoSEQ multiplex PCR, lists solely in-frame clones and lacks some. The sample carries under 200,000 clones, around three quarters recorded once. In germline, CDR1 is LNHDA, CDR2 SQIVND (reference sequence). The CDR3 runs 17 residues. Unmatched junction bases numbered 9, after V lost 3 bases and J lost 0 bases. Sequenced sample: PBMCs. This rearrangement joins TRBV19 to TRBJ2-3; 7 bases align to TRBD2. This sequence was found in a woman in her thirties or forties in good health and CMV-seronegative. CDR3 sequence: CASSIFGGSASTDTQYF. CDR3 nucleotide sequence: TGTGCCAGTAGTATCTTTGGCGGGAGTGCTAGCACAGATACGCAGTATTTT.